This T cell receptor (beta chain) was obtained from a study of response to subunit inactivated influenza vaccine. Study-wide results and caveats: Each seasonal influenza vaccination recruits few new T cells, the authors suggested.

V gave up 0 bases and J gave up 3 bases, with 7 bases separating them. The CDR3 totals 13 residues. Per germline, CDR1 SGDLS and CDR2 YYNGEE. Only a few counts were recorded for this clonotype. What it binds is not known. TCRdb used MiXCR to reprocess the RT-PCR reads, holding one entry per CDR3 protein. Of under 950,000 distinct CDR3 sequences listed, less than 25% are singletons. The sequence derives from a man aged 50 or older who received an inactivated influenza vaccine. The chain is built from TRBV9 and TRBJ2-7; D is undetermined. Material: PBMCs from blood, obtained roughly 5 days after vaccination. CDR3 nucleotide sequence: TGTGCCAGCAGCGTAGTTCGAAACTACGAGCAGTACTTC. It codes for CASSVVRNYEQYF.